The source of this T cell receptor beta chain is a study of T cell changes during pregnancy in multiple sclerosis. The germline V gene encodes CDR1 SGHNT and CDR2 YYREEE (reference sequence). J gave up 0 bases and V 4 bases, and 7 bases lay outside the gene matches. The CDR3 is 17 residues long. Clones were sequenced by immunoSEQ multiplex PCR, and TCRdb holds only the in-frame ones, with some missing. The data hold 70,000 to 90,000 clones, with just over 90% observed a single time. The origin of this receptor is a female donor in good health, enrolled as a control in a pregnancy study. This chain uses TRBV5-4 with TRBJ1-6, with 7 bases matching TRBD1. The material sequenced was peripheral blood, taken in the second trimester of pregnancy. Here the CDR3 reads CASSGRQGLSYNSPLHF. In DNA form, the CDR3 reads TGTGCCAGCAGCGGCCGACAGGGACTCTCCTATAATTCACCCCTCCACTTT.